Below are 30 T cell receptor beta chains sequenced from a single sample in a study of blood T cell repertoires in COVID-19. Using immunoSEQ multiplex PCR, the repertoire was profiled, and TCRdb retains in-frame clones only, with some absent. The sample contains over 75,000 clones, about 90% of which appear only once. Sequenced input: peripheral blood. These receptors were obtained from a man aged 45-65 years with COVID-19, enrolled during active disease.

This chain joins TRBV2 and TRBJ1-1; 8 nucleotides match TRBD1. V trimming: 3 bases; J trimming: 3 bases; junction bases outside the gene matches: 6. CDR3 length equals 15 residues. CDR1 is SNHLY and CDR2 is FYNNEI in the germline V gene. CDR3: CASSEQGAVDTEAFF. The CDR3 DNA reads as TGTGCCAGCAGTGAGCAGGGGGCAGTCGACACTGAAGCTTTCTTT.

The chain joins TRBV11-3 to TRBJ1-1; 7 nucleotides agree with TRBD1. V was clipped by 1 base and J by 2 bases; unmatched bases: 4. Germline CDR1 reads SGHNT; CDR2 reads YENEEA. The CDR3 spans 15 residues. The DNA of the CDR3 is TGTGCCAGCAGCTTAGGGGCAGGGGGAAACACTGAAGCTTTCTTT. Its translation is CASSLGAGGNTEAFF. Full variable domain (rest looked up from reference TRBV11-3 and TRBJ1-1): EAGVVQSPRYKIIEKKQPVAFWCNPISGHNTLYWYLQNLGQGPELLIRYENEEAVDDSQLPKDRFSAERLKGVDSTLKIQPAELGDSAVYLCASSLGAGGNTEAFFGQGTRLTVV.

The V gene is TRBV6-2 or TRBV6-3, the J gene TRBJ2-1; TRBD2 matches 13 bases. CDR1 and CDR2 from the germline V gene are MNHEY and SVGEGT. This CDR3 has 18 residues. V shed 5 bases, J shed 0 bases, and the junction held 7 bases outside the gene matches. CDR3 nucleotides: TGTGCCAGCAGTGAGGGGACTAGCGGGGTGAGCTCCTACAATGAGCAGTTCTTC. Its translation: CASSEGTSGVSSYNEQFF.

This chain uses TRBV19 with TRBJ2-6; no firm D call. The CDR3 contains 15 residues. V lost 5 bases and J 0 bases, leaving 8 bases between the germline ends. From germline, CDR1 is LNHDA and CDR2 SQIVND (reference sequence). The CDR3 loop reads CASSLGSSGANVLTF. DNA for the CDR3: TGTGCCAGTAGTTTAGGCAGCTCTGGGGCCAACGTCCTGACTTTC.

The chain is built from TRBV5-4 and TRBJ1-1; 7 bases match TRBD1. The CDR3 contains 14 residues. J was trimmed by 1 base and V by 1 base; bases with no gene match: 1. Germline V CDR1 and CDR2: SGHNT, YYREEE (reference sequence). CDR3 bases: TGTGCCAGCAGCTTGACAGGGGCGAACACTGAAGCTTTCTTT. It codes for CASSLTGANTEAFF.

This clone was seen only a few times. The chain recombines TRBV6-5 with TRBJ1-1; no definite D call. Germline values: CDR1 MNHEY, CDR2 SVGAGI. This CDR3 spans 13 amino acids. Between the trimmed V and J ends, which lost 2 bases and 3 bases, there was a span of 7 bases. The CDR3 here is CASSYVGHTEAFF. Written as DNA, the CDR3 is TGTGCCAGCAGTTACGTGGGCCACACTGAAGCTTTCTTT.

J is TRBJ1-4 and V is TRBV5-1; a weak D match, TRBD1 (6 bases). CDR3 size: 14 residues. Germline assignment: CDR1 SGHRS and CDR2 YFSETQ. Trimming left V 7 bases short and J 5 bases short, with 15 bases between. The CDR3 spells CASHSGQANEKLFF. The CDR3 DNA follows: TGCGCCAGCCATTCGGGACAAGCGAATGAAAAACTGTTTTTT. The full variable domain, in which reference TRBV5-1 and TRBJ1-4 provide the parts outside the CDR3, is KAGVTQTPRYLIKTRGQQVTLSCSPISGHRSVSWYQQTPGQGLQFLFEYFSETQRNKGNFPGRFSGRQFSNSRSEMNVSTLELGDSALYLCASHSGQANEKLFFGSGTQLSVL.

This sequence joins TRBV15 and TRBJ2-5; D is unclear. Trimming shortened V by 1 base and J by 5 bases, and 20 bases separated the two germline ends. Germline CDR1 is LNHNV and CDR2 is YYDKDF (reference sequence). The CDR3 has 17 residues. CDR3 protein: CATSRGQAPSTWETQYF. Here the CDR3 DNA reads TGTGCCACCAGCAGAGGCCAGGCGCCTTCCACTTGGGAGACCCAGTACTTC.

This clone has a handful of counts. This rearrangement joins TRBV4-2 to TRBJ2-2; the match to TRBD1 covers 12 bases. V trimming: 1 base; J trimming: 6 bases; junction bases outside the gene matches: 6. The length of the CDR3 is 17 residues. Germline V gene lookup returns CDR1 LGHNA and CDR2 YNFKEQ. The CDR3 loop is CASSQGVGQGAAGELFF. For the CDR3, the DNA is TGTGCCAGCAGCCAAGGGGTGGGACAGGGGGCTGCCGGGGAGCTGTTTTTT.

V gene TRBV3-1 (or the pseudogene TRBV3-2) combines with J gene TRBJ2-7; no firm D call. This CDR3 is 14 amino acids long. V was clipped by 0 bases and J by 2 bases, with 8 bases between them. Germline lookup yields CDR1 LGHDT and CDR2 YNNKEL (reference sequence). As DNA, the CDR3 is TGTGCCAGCAGCCAAGACAGGCCTCCCTACGAGCAGTACTTC. Amino acids: CASSQDRPPYEQYF.

The sample holds one count of this clone. The rearrangement uses TRBV7-9 and TRBJ2-3, with 8 positions matching TRBD1. The germline gives CDR1 SEHNR, CDR2 FQNEAQ (reference sequence). This CDR3 contains 17 residues. The trim removed 4 bases at V and 0 bases at J, leaving 9 bases unmatched. The chain's CDR3 is CASSSAGTGFSTDTQYF. CDR3 bases: TGTGCCAGCAGCTCGGCCGGGACAGGTTTTAGCACAGATACGCAGTATTTT.

This chain links TRBV2 with TRBJ1-1; D is possibly TRBD1 (6 bases). V was cut by 7 bases and J by 6 bases, with 9 bases left in between. Germline V gene lookup returns CDR1 SNHLY and CDR2 FYNNEI. The CDR3 sequence is 11 residues long. The CDR3 DNA is TGTGCCAGCATACAGGGTCCTGAAGCTTTCTTT. Amino acid sequence: CASIQGPEAFF.

The rearrangement uses TRBV6-5 and TRBJ1-6; perhaps TRBD1 as D (5 bases). The V end was cut by 7 bases, the J end by 8 bases, with 12 bases between. The CDR3 has 13 amino acids. CDR1 MNHEY and CDR2 SVGAGI come from the germline V gene. The CDR3 region has the DNA TGTGCCAGCAAAAAGGAACAGGATTCACCCCTCCACTTT. Its protein is CASKKEQDSPLHF.

This rearrangement joins TRBV28 to TRBJ1-3, with no clear D. Deletions cut 6 bases from V and 3 bases from J, with 12 bases between. This CDR3 contains 14 residues. The germline CDR1 and CDR2 sequences are MDHEN and SYDVKM. The CDR3 spells CASRGAEGGNTIYF. In DNA form, the CDR3 reads TGTGCCAGCAGGGGTGCAGAGGGTGGAAACACCATATATTTT.

The chain links TRBV5-1 to TRBJ2-1, with 12 bases matching TRBD1. With V trimmed by 4 bases and J by 10 bases, 9 bases remained unmatched. The CDR3 loop spans 15 amino acids. Looked up from germline, CDR1 is SGHRS and CDR2 is YFSETQ. CDR3 in DNA: TGCGCCAGCAGCCCGGTGGGACAGGGGGCGGGGGAGCAGTTCTTC. It codes for CASSPVGQGAGEQFF.

The J gene is TRBJ1-2, the V gene TRBV4-3; TRBD1 matches 7 bases. Per germline, CDR1 LGHNA and CDR2 YSLEER. The ends lost 3 bases at V and 6 bases at J; junction bases unmatched: 10. This CDR3 has 15 residues. Written as DNA, the CDR3 is TGCGCCAGCAGCCACGGAACGGACCAGGGGGATGGCTACACCTTC. Its protein is CASSHGTDQGDGYTF.

The chain combines TRBV19 with TRBJ2-2; 9 nucleotides line up with TRBD1. Trimming took 10 bases from V and 2 from J; bases not matched to a gene: 5. Per germline, CDR1 LNHDA and CDR2 SQIVND (reference sequence). The CDR3 runs to 14 residues. CDR3 in amino acids: CATHRGRNTGELFF. The CDR3 DNA reads as TGTGCCACCCACAGGGGGCGAAACACCGGGGAGCTGTTTTTT. Based on the CDR3 plus reference TRBV19 and TRBJ2-2, the full variable domain is DGGITQSPKYLFRKEGQNVTLSCEQNLNHDAMYWYRQDPGQGLRLIYYSQIVNDFQKGDIAEGYSVSREKKESFPLTVTSAQKNPTAFYLCATHRGRNTGELFFGEGSRLTVL.

This clone showed up just a few times. This rearrangement joins TRBV14 to TRBJ2-1; 15 nucleotides agree with TRBD2. CDR1 is SGHDN, CDR2 FVKESK, per germline. The CDR3 totals 17 residues. The junction had 9 bases not matched to a gene; V was cut back by 4 bases and J by 8 bases. The CDR3 sequence is CASSRGTSGGLFYEQFF. The CDR3, as DNA: TGTGCCAGCAGCCGAGGGACTAGCGGGGGGCTTTTCTATGAGCAGTTCTTC.

CDR3 loop: CASSLERQGGNQPQHF. CDR3 DNA: TGTGCCAGCAGCTTAGAGAGACAGGGCGGGAATCAGCCCCAGCATTTT. The chain couples TRBV7-9 to TRBJ1-5, with TRBD1 matching over 7 bases. The CDR3 contains 16 residues. The V gene's germline CDR1 is SEHNR and CDR2 FQNEAQ (reference sequence). V shed 1 base and J 4 bases; nucleotides not matched to a gene: 7.

V and J are TRBV2 and TRBJ2-3, with 8 bases lining up with TRBD2. The junction had 12 bases not matched to a gene; V was cut back by 7 bases and J by 0 bases. The CDR3 consists of 17 residues. Germline CDR1 and CDR2: SNHLY and FYNNEI. The CDR3 here is CASTRDSGALSTDTQYF. CDR3 coding DNA: TGTGCCAGCACCCGGGATAGCGGGGCCCTTAGCACAGATACGCAGTATTTT.

This sequence joins TRBV28 and TRBJ2-7; a possible D gene is TRBD2 (5 bases). The germline gives CDR1 MDHEN, CDR2 SYDVKM. V lost 2 bases and J lost 6, with 17 bases in between. The CDR3 has 15 residues. CDR3 sequence (DNA): TGTGCCAGCAGTTTAGAGGTTACGGGGAAGGGCGAGCAGTACTTC. This codes for CASSLEVTGKGEQYF.

The CDR3 sequence: CASSLASGDRYGYTF. DNA for the CDR3: TGCGCCAGCAGCTTGGCCTCGGGGGATCGGTATGGCTACACCTTC. The chain uses TRBV5-1 and TRBJ1-2, with D possibly being TRBD1 (5 bases). CDR1 and CDR2 from the germline V gene are SGHRS and YFSETQ. V lost 0 bases and J lost 5, with 14 bases in between. CDR3 size: 15 residues.

The V call is TRBV5-1, the J call TRBJ2-7, with 7 bases identical to TRBD1. V shed 1 base, J shed 4 bases, and the junction held 8 bases outside the gene matches. This CDR3 spans 15 amino acids. Germline assignment: CDR1 SGHRS and CDR2 YFSETQ. CDR3 in amino acids: CASSLTGTENYEQYF. CDR3 sequence (DNA): TGCGCCAGCAGCTTGACCGGGACAGAGAATTACGAGCAGTACTTC.

The chain combines TRBV7-9 with TRBJ2-2; D call uncertain. This CDR3 region has 12 residues. V gave up 3 bases and J gave up 6 bases, with 5 bases separating them. Germline V gene sequence: CDR1 SEHNR, CDR2 FQNEAQ (reference sequence). The CDR3 reads CASSFLAGELFF. The CDR3 DNA reads TGTGCCAGCAGCTTTCTAGCCGGGGAGCTGTTTTTT.

The J gene is TRBJ1-2, the V gene TRBV18; 12 nucleotides line up with TRBD1. Germline CDR1 KGHSH, CDR2 LQKENI. J gave up 4 bases and V 3 bases, and 3 bases lay outside the gene matches. The CDR3 covers 15 residues. The CDR3 bases are TGTGCCAGCTCACCGGGGACAGGGGGCGGCTATGGCTACACCTTC. It encodes CASSPGTGGGYGYTF.

V gene TRBV28 combines with J gene TRBJ1-5; D gene unclear. CDR3 size: 13 residues. The germline CDR1 and CDR2 sequences are MDHEN and SYDVKM. V was pared by 1 base and J by 2 bases, with 3 bases between. CDR3 DNA: TGTGCCAGCAGTTTATCTGGCAATCAGCCCCAGCATTTT. This codes for CASSLSGNQPQHF.

DNA of the CDR3: TGTGCCAGCTCACCAGTGGACAGGAGCACGACCTACGAGCAGTACTTC. Translating it yields CASSPVDRSTTYEQYF. The rearrangement uses TRBV18 and TRBJ2-7, with 7 bases aligning to TRBD1. V lost 2 bases to trimming and J lost 2 bases; unmatched junction nucleotides: 9. CDR3 length equals 16 residues. The germline V gene encodes CDR1 KGHSH and CDR2 LQKENI. The whole variable domain, filled in from reference TRBV18 and TRBJ2-7, reads NAGVMQNPRHLVRRRGQEARLRCSPMKGHSHVYWYRQLPEEGLKFMVYLQKENIIDESGMPKERFSAEFPKEGPSILRIQQVVRGDSAAYFCASSPVDRSTTYEQYFGPGTRLTVT.

The V and J genes are TRBV25-1 and TRBJ1-1; TRBD1 agrees at 9 bases. V lost 6 bases, J lost 3 bases, and 14 bases stayed unmatched. The germline CDR1 and CDR2 sequences are MGHDK and SYGVNS. This CDR3 has 17 amino acids. CDR3 in amino acids: CASSRGEQGAWDTEAFF. CDR3 DNA: TGTGCCAGCAGCCGGGGGGAACAGGGGGCATGGGACACTGAAGCTTTCTTT.

There are a few counts of this clone. This rearrangement joins TRBV5-1 to TRBJ1-1; D ambiguous. The CDR3 has 17 residues. V was trimmed by 0 bases and J by 6 bases, leaving 21 bases between them. Germline CDR1 and CDR2: SGHRS and YFSETQ. CDR3 nucleotide sequence: TGCGCCAGCAGCTTGGGTCCGGTTGCCGGGGAACGAGCTGAAGCTTTCTTT. Amino acids: CASSLGPVAGERAEAFF.

The rearrangement links TRBV4-1 to TRBJ2-7; D gene uncertain. This CDR3 is 16 amino acids long. Germline-derived CDR1 and CDR2 are MGHRA and YSYEKL. V was cut by 0 bases and J by 2 bases, with 14 bases left in between. The CDR3 sequence is CASSQESRVATYEQYF. For the CDR3, the DNA is TGCGCCAGCAGCCAAGAATCTCGGGTGGCGACCTACGAGCAGTACTTC.